This T cell receptor beta chain was sequenced for a study of siplizumab effects on memory and regulatory T cells. Regarding the study as a whole: Neither a naive nor a memory phenotype was assignable to roughly 75-97% of proliferating CD4+ or CD8+ clones. Contribution to the alloresponse seemed major for naive T cells, which also seemed more diverse than memory cells.

This CDR3 region has 13 residues. The germline V gene encodes CDR1 SGHKS and CDR2 YYEKEE (reference sequence). V was clipped by 1 base and J by 4 bases; unmatched bases: 1. This clone was seen only once. Antigen unknown. Some clones are missing from TCRdb's copy, which holds only in-frame ones; the method was immunoSEQ multiplex PCR. The sample shows approximately 82,000 clones, roughly 87% of them seen only once. The source of this sequence is a human donor in good health. Sequences were obtained from Tregs sorted from blood. This rearrangement joins TRBV5-5 to TRBJ1-1, with TRBD1 matching 7 bases. The CDR3 loop is CASSLSGGTEAFF. The DNA of the CDR3 is TGTGCCAGCAGCTTGTCAGGGGGCACTGAAGCTTTCTTT.